Listed here are 12 T cell receptor beta chains from one sample, sequenced in a study of vaccination and CD4 T cells after COVID-19. No antigen has been assigned to these receptors. Cultured CD4+ T cells had their DNA profiled by the Oncomine TCR Beta short-read assay. TCRdb recomputed calls from the PCR reads with MiXCR, one row per CDR3 protein. This table holds thousands of distinct CDR3 sequences, around 68% found once. Treatment here: roughly 10-day PBMC culture with coronavirus spike peptide pools or control peptides (ViraFEST assay). The sample was CD4+ T cells from blood, cultured in vitro. The receptors derive from a human donor who had recovered from COVID-19.

The chain is built from TRBV20-1 and TRBJ1-2, with 7 nucleotides matching TRBD1. Germline values: CDR1 DFQATT, CDR2 SNEGSKA (reference sequence). The CDR3 spans 13 residues. The V gene end was trimmed by 5 bases and the J gene end by 1 base; junction bases not matched to a gene: 4. The CDR3 sequence is CSAWDSNNYGYTF. The CDR3 DNA reads TGCAGTGCTTGGGACAGCAATAACTATGGCTACACCTTC.

J is TRBJ2-1 and V is TRBV6-4; D may be TRBD2 (6 bases). Germline V gene sequence: CDR1 MRHNA, CDR2 SNTAGT. There are 15 residues in the CDR3. V was shortened by 0 bases and J by 0 bases, with 6 bases between the two germline ends. The CDR3, as DNA: TGTGCCAGCAGTGACTCTAGCGGCTCCTACAATGAGCAGTTCTTC. Protein sequence: CASSDSSGSYNEQFF.

This chain connects TRBV11-3 to TRBJ2-5; no clear D gene. The CDR3 has 11 amino acids. V lost 2 bases to trimming and J lost 5 bases, with 3 bases between them. The germline V gene has CDR1 SGHNT and CDR2 YENEEA. CDR3 nucleotides: TGTGCCAGCAGCTTACGGGAGACCCAGTACTTC. It is translated as CASSLRETQYF.

V and J are TRBV6-5 and TRBJ2-5, with TRBD1 as a possible D gene (6 bases). Trimming cost V 0 bases and J 4 bases, with 12 bases left between them. The CDR3 runs to 15 residues. In germline, CDR1 is MNHEY, CDR2 SVGAGI. CDR3 amino acids: CASSYSTGNRETQYF. CDR3 nucleotides: TGTGCCAGCAGTTACTCAACAGGGAACCGAGAGACCCAGTACTTC.

The chain uses TRBV29-1 and TRBJ2-1; 7 bases fit TRBD2. There are 14 residues in the CDR3. Germline values: CDR1 SQVTM, CDR2 ANQGSEA. J lost 6 bases, V lost 4 bases, and 9 bases had no gene match. The CDR3 loop reads CSVATIAGSNEQFF. The CDR3 DNA is TGCAGCGTTGCAACTATAGCGGGTTCCAATGAGCAGTTCTTC.

This clonotype was seen only a few times. The V and J genes are TRBV19 and TRBJ1-5, with 8 bases fitting TRBD1. The V and J ends lost 5 bases and 3 bases, in that order; junction bases with no gene match: 3. The CDR3 runs to 14 residues. Germline CDR1 reads LNHDA; CDR2 reads SQIVND (reference sequence). CDR3: CASSQQGVNQPQHF. CDR3 coding DNA: TGTGCCAGTAGTCAACAGGGGGTCAATCAGCCCCAGCATTTT.

In its sample, this clonotype was seen a few times. The V and J genes are TRBV7-2 and TRBJ1-2, with 10 bases matching TRBD1. Trimming at V came to 2 bases and at J to 8 bases, leaving 11 bases not matched to a gene. CDR1 is SGHTA, CDR2 FQGNSA, per germline. The CDR3 is made up of 16 amino acids. The CDR3: CASSLSSRDRGLGYTF. For the CDR3, the DNA is TGTGCCAGCAGCTTATCTTCCCGGGACAGGGGTTTGGGCTACACCTTC. Supplemented by reference TRBV7-2 and TRBJ1-2, the full variable domain reads GAGVSQSPSNKVTEKGKDVELRCDPISGHTALYWYRQSLGQGLEFLIYFQGNSAPDKSGLPSDRFSAERTGGSVSTLTIQRTQQEDSAVYLCASSLSSRDRGLGYTFGSGTRLTVV.

This chain connects TRBV7-9 to TRBJ1-6; D is undetermined. This CDR3 has 12 amino acids. The germline gives CDR1 SEHNR, CDR2 FQNEAQ (reference sequence). V gave up 4 bases and J gave up 8 bases, with 6 bases separating them. CDR3 residues: CASSSLDSPLHF. The CDR3 DNA is TGTGCCAGCAGCTCACTAGATTCACCCCTCCACTTT. The variable domain in full, completed from reference TRBV7-9 and TRBJ1-6, reads DTGVSQNPRHKITKRGQNVTFRCDPISEHNRLYWYRQTLGQGPEFLTYFQNEAQLEKSRLLSDRFSAERPKGSFSTLEIQRTEQGDSAMYLCASSSLDSPLHFGNGTRLTVT.

The V call is TRBV6-2 or TRBV6-3, the J call TRBJ2-7; unclear D gene. This CDR3 comprises 11 residues. Germline CDR1 is MNHEY and CDR2 is SVGEGT. Trimming shortened V by 9 bases and J by 3 bases, and 9 bases separated the two germline ends. In nucleotides, the CDR3 is TGTGCCAGTACGAATAACTACGAGCAGTACTTC. Its translation is CASTNNYEQYF.

The rearrangement links TRBV4-1 to TRBJ1-6; the D gene is possibly TRBD1 (6 bases). Germline-derived CDR1 and CDR2 are MGHRA and YSYEKL. This CDR3 region has 16 residues. The ends were cut back, 0 bases at V and 6 bases at J, with 12 bases in the middle. The CDR3 nucleotides are TGCGCCAGCAGCCAAGATGGACAGAACATTAATTCACCCCTCCACTTT. Its protein is CASSQDGQNINSPLHF.

The chain combines TRBV24-1 with TRBJ1-1; the D gene is possibly TRBD1 (5 bases). The V end was cut by 4 bases, the J end by 7 bases, with 24 bases between. Germline CDR1 reads KGHDR; CDR2 reads SFDVKD. This CDR3 region has 17 residues. The CDR3 loop is CATSDPGVGGKAGEAFF. The CDR3 nucleotides read TGTGCCACCAGTGACCCGGGTGTCGGGGGGAAGGCGGGTGAAGCTTTCTTT.

This clonotype was counted between two and nine times. This chain connects TRBV6-1 to TRBJ1-2; 7 bases align to TRBD1. The CDR3 extends over 19 amino acids. After removal of 6 bases from V and 5 bases from J, the junction contained 24 bases not matched to a gene. Germline lookup yields CDR1 MNHNS and CDR2 SASEGT. CDR3 coding DNA: TGTGCCAGCAGCGACTTAGCCGGGACAGAGCACTCTGAGTCTTATGGCTACACCTTC. Amino acid sequence: CASSDLAGTEHSESYGYTF.